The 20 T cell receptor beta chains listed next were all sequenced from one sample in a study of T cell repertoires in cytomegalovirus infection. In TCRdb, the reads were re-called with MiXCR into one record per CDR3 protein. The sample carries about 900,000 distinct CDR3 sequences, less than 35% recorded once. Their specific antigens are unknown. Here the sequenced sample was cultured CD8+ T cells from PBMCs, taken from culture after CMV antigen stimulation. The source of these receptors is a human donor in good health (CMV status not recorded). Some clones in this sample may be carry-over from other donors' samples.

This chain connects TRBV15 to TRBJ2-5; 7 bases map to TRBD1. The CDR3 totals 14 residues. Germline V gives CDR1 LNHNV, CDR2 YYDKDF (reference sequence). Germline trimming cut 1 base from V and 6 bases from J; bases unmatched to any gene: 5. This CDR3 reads CATSRGPGGKTQYF. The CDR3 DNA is TGTGCCACCAGCAGAGGTCCAGGGGGAAAGACCCAGTACTTC.

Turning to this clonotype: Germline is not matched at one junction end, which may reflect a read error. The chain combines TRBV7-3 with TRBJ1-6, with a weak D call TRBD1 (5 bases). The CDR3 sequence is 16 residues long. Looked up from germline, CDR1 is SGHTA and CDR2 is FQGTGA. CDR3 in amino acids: CANSLTWDLDNSPLHF. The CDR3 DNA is TGTGCCAACAGCTTAACCTGGGACTTAGATAATTCACCCCTCCACTTT.

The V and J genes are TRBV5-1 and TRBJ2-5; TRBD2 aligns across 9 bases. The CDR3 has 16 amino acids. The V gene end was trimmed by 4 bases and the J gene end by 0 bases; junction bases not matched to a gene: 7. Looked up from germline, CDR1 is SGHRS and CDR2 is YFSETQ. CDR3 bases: TGCGCCAGCAGCGGACCCATAGCGGGGGACCAAGAGACCCAGTACTTC. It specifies CASSGPIAGDQETQYF.

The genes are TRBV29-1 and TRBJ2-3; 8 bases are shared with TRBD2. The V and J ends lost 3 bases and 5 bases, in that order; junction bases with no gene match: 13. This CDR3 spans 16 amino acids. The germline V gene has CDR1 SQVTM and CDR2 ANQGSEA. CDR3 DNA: TGCAGCGTTGATGGGGGGATAGCGGGAACGATAGATACGCAGTATTTT. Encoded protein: CSVDGGIAGTIDTQYF.

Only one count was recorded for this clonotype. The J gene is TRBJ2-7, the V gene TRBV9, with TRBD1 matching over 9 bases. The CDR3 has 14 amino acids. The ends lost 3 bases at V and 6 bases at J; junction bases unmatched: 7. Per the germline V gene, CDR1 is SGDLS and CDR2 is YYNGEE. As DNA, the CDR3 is TGTGCCAGCAGCGGACCGGGACAGGGCCCCGAGCAGTACTTC. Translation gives CASSGPGQGPEQYF.

The CDR3 nucleotides are TGCGCCAGCAGCCCTCTCCTAGCGGGTCCTAGCACAGATACGCAGTATTTT. Translating it yields CASSPLLAGPSTDTQYF. The genes are TRBV4-1 and TRBJ2-3; TRBD2 agrees at 8 bases. Germline V gene data show CDR1 as MGHRA and CDR2 as YSYEKL. J was trimmed by 0 bases and V by 4 bases; bases with no gene match: 9. The CDR3 is 17 amino acids.

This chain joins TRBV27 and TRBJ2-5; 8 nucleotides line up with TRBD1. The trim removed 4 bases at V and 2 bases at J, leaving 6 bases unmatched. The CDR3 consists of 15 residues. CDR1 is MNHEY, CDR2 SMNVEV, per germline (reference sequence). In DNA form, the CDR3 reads TGTGCCAGCAGTTCCGGGACAGGATCTCAAGAGACCCAGTACTTC. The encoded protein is CASSSGTGSQETQYF.

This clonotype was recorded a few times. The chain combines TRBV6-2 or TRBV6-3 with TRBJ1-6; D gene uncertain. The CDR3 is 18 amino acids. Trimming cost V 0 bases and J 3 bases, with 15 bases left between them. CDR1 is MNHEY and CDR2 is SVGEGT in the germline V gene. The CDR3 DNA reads TGTGCCAGCAGTTACTCGAACCGGGTCGAGGACTATAATTCACCCCTCCACTTT. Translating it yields CASSYSNRVEDYNSPLHF.

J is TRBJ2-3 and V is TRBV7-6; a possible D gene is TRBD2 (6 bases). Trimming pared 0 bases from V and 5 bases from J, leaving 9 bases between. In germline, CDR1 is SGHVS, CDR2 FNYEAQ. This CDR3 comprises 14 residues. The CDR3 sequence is CASSLAYGGDTQYF. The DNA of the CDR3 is TGTGCCAGCAGCTTAGCATACGGGGGAGATACGCAGTATTTT.

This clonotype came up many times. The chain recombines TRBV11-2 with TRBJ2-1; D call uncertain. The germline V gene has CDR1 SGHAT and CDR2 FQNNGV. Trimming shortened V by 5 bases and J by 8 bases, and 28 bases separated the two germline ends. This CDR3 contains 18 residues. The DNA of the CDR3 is TGTGCCAGCAGCCACTACCTCCGACGTGGCGTATCCGCCCATGAGCAGTTCTTC. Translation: CASSHYLRRGVSAHEQFF.

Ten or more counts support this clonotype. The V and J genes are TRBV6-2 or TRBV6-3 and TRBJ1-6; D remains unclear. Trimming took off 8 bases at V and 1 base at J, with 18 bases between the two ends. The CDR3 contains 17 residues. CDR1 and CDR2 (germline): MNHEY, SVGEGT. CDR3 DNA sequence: TGTGCCAGCGGACCTTGGACTATGGCTTCCTATAATTCACCCCTCCACTTT. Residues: CASGPWTMASYNSPLHF.

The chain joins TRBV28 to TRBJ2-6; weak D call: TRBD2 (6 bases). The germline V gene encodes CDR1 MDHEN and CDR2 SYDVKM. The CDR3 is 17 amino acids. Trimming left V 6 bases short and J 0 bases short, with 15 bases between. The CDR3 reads CASSSGTSTSGANVLTF. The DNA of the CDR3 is TGTGCCAGCAGCTCCGGGACTTCTACCTCTGGGGCCAACGTCCTGACTTTC.

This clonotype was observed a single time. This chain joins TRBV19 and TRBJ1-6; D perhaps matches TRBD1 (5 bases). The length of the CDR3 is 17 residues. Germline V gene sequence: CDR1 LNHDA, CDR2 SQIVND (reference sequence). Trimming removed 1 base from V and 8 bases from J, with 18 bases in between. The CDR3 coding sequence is TGTGCCAGTAGTATAGCGGCGACAGTGATCATCGATTCACCCCTCCACTTT. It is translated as CASSIAATVIIDSPLHF.

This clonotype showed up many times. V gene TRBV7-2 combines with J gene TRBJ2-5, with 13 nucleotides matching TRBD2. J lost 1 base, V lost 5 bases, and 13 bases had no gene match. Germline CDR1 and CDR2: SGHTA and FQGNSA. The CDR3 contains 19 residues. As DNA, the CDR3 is TGTGCCAGCAGCCCGGGGCCCTGGAGACTAGCGGGGGGCCAAGAGACCCAGTACTTC. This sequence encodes CASSPGPWRLAGGQETQYF.

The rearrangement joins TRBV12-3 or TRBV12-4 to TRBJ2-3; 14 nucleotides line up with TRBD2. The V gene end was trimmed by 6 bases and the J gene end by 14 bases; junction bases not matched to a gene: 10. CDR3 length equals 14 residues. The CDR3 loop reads CASSLGTSGGGGYF. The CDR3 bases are TGTGCCAGCAGCCTCGGGACTAGCGGGGGCGGGGGGTATTTT.

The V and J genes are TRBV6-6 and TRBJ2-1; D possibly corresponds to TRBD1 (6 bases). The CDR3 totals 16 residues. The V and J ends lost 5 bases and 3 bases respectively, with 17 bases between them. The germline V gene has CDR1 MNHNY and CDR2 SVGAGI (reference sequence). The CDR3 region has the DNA TGTGCCAGCAGTCCCCCAGGGGATAGGGTCTACAATGAGCAGTTCTTC. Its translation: CASSPPGDRVYNEQFF.

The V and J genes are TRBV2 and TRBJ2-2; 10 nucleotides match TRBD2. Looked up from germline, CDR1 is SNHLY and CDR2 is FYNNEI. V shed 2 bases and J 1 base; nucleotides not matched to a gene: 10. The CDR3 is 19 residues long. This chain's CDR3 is CASSERSGGAVGNTGELFF. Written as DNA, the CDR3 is TGTGCCAGCAGTGAAAGAAGCGGGGGGGCAGTCGGGAACACCGGGGAGCTGTTTTTT.

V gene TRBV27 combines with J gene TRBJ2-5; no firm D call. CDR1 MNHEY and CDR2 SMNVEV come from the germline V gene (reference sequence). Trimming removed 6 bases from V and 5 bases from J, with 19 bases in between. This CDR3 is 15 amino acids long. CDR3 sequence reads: CASSTYPAPRETQYF. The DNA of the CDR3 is TGTGCCAGCAGCACTTATCCGGCACCCCGGGAGACCCAGTACTTC.

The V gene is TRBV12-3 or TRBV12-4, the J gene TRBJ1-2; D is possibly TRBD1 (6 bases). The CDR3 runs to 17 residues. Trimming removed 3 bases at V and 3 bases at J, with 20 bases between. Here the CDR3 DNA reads TGTGCCAGCAGTTTTCCTTACGGGGGCGCTCAGGACTATGGCTACACCTTC. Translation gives CASSFPYGGAQDYGYTF.

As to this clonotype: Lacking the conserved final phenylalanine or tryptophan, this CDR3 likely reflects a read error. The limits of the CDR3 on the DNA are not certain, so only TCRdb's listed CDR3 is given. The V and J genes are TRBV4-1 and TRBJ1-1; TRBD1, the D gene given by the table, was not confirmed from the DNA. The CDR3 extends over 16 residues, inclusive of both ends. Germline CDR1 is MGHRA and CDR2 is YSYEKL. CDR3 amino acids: CASSHRQASHGLCGFL.